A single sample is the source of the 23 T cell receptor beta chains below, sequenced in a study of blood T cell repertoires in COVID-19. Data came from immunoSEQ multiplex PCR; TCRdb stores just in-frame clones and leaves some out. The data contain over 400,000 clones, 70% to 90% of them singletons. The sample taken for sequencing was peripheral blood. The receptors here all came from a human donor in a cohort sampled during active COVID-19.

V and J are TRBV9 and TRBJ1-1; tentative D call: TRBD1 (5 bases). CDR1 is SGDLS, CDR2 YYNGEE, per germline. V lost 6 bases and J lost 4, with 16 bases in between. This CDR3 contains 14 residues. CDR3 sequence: CASNPIVGGTEAFF. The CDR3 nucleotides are TGTGCCAGCAACCCTATCGTGGGGGGCACTGAAGCTTTCTTT.

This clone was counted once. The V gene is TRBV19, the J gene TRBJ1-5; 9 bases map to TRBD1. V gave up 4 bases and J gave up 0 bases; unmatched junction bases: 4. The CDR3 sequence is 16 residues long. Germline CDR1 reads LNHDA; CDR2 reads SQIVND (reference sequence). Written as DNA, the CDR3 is TGTGCCAGTAGTACCCGACAGGGGGGTAGCAATCAGCCCCAGCATTTT. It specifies CASSTRQGGSNQPQHF.

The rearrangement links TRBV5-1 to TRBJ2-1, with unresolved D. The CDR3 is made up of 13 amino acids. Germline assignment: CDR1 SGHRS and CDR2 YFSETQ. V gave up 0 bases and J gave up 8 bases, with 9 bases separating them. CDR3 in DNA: TGCGCCAGCAGCTTGGCCATAGGAGATGAGCAGTTCTTC. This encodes CASSLAIGDEQFF.

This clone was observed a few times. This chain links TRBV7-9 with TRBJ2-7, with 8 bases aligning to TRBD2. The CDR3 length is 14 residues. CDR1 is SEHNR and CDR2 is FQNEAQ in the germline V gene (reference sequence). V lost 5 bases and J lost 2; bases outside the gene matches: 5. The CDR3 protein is CASSTLAVAYEQYF. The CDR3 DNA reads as TGTGCCAGCAGCACACTAGCGGTTGCCTACGAGCAGTACTTC.

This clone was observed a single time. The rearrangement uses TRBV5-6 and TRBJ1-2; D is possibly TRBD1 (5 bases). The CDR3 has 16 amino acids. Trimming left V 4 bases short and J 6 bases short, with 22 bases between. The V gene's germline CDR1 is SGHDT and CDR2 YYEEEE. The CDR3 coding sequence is TGTGCCAGCAGCATAGCAGGTGGCCGGGGGGAGGATGGCTACACCTTC. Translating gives CASSIAGGRGEDGYTF.

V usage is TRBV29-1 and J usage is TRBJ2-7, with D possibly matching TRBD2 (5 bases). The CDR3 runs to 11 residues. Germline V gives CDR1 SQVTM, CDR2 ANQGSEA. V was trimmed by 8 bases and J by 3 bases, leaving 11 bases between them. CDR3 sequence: CSTNEGYEQYF. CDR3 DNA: TGCAGCACCAATGAGGGCTACGAGCAGTACTTC.

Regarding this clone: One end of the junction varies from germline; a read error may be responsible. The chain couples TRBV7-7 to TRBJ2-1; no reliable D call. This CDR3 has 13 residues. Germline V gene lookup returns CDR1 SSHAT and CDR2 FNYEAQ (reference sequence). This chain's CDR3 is CASSLGRYNEQFF. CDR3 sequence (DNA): TGTGCTAGCAGCTTAGGGCGGTACAATGAGCAGTTCTTC.

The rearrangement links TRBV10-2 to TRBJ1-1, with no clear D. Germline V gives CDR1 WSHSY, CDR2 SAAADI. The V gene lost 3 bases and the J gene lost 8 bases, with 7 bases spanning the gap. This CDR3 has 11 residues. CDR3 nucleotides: TGCGCCAGCAGTGATAACAGAGAAGCTTTCTTT. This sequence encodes CASSDNREAFF.

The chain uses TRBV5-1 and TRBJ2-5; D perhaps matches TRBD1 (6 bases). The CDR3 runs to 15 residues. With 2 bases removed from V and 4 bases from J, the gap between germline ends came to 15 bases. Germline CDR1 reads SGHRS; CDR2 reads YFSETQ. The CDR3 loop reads CASSLGQRPRETQYF. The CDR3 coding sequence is TGCGCCAGCAGCTTAGGACAGCGGCCTCGAGAGACCCAGTACTTC.

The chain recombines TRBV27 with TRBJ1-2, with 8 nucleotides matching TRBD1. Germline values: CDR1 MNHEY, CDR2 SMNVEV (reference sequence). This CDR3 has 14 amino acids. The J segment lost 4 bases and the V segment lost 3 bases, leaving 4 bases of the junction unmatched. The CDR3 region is CASSFFGQGYGYTF. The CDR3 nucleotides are TGTGCCAGCAGTTTTTTCGGACAGGGCTATGGCTACACCTTC.

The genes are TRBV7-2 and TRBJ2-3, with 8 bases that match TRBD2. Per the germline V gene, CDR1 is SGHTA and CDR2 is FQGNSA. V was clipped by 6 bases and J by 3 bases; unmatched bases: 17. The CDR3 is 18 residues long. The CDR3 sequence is CASSQDLSGIIFTDTQYF. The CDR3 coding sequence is TGTGCCAGCAGTCAAGACCTTAGCGGGATTATATTTACAGATACGCAGTATTTT.

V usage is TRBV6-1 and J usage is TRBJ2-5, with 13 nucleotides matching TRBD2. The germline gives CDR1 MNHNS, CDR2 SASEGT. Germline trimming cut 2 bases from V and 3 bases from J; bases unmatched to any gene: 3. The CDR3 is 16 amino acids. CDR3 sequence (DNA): TGTGCCAGCAGTGAACGGACTAGCGGGAGTAAAGAGACCCAGTACTTC. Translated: CASSERTSGSKETQYF.

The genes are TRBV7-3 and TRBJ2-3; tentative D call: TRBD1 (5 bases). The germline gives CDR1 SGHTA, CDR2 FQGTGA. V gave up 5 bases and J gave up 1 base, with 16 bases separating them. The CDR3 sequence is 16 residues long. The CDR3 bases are TGTGCCAGCAGCCCGATTGGCAGGGTGGGCACAGATACGCAGTATTTT. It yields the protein CASSPIGRVGTDTQYF.

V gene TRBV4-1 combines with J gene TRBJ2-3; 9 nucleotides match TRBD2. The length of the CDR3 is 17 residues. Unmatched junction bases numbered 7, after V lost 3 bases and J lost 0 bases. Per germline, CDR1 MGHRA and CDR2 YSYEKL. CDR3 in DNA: TGCGCCAGCAGCCAGAGCCAGGGACTAGCAAGCACAGATACGCAGTATTTT. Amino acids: CASSQSQGLASTDTQYF.

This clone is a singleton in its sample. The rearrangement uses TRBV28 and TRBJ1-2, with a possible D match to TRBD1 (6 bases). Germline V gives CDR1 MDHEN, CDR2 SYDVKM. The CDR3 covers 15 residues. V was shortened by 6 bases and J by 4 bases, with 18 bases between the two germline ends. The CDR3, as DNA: TGTGCCAGCAGCCCGGGCGGGGGGCTTGGCTATGGCTACACCTTC. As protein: CASSPGGGLGYGYTF.

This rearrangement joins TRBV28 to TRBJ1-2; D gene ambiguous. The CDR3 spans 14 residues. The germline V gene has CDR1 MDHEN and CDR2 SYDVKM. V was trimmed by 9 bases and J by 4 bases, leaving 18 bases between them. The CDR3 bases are TGTGCCAGTGGGGTAGGAGGGTTGGGCTATGGCTACACCTTC. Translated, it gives CASGVGGLGYGYTF.

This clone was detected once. The CDR3 sequence: CASSGTGTSGRAVATGELFF. CDR3 nucleotide sequence: TGTGCCAGCAGTGGTACCGGGACTAGCGGGAGGGCCGTGGCCACCGGGGAGCTGTTTTTT. The chain recombines TRBV2 with TRBJ2-2, with 16 positions matching TRBD2. Looked up from germline, CDR1 is SNHLY and CDR2 is FYNNEI. After removal of 4 bases from V and 4 bases from J, the junction contained 12 bases not matched to a gene. The CDR3 covers 20 residues.

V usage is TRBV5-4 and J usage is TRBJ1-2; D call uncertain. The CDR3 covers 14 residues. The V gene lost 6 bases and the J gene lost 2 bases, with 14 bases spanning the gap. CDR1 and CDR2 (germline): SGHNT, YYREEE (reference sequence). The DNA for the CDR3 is TGTGCCAGCACCTCCTTGGAGGGAAACTATGGCTACACCTTC. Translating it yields CASTSLEGNYGYTF.

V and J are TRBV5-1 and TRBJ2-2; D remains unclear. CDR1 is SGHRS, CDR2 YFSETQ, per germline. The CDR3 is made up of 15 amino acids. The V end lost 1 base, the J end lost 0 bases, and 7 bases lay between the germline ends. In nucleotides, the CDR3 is TGCGCCAGCAGCTTGCAGGATACGAACACCGGGGAGCTGTTTTTT. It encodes CASSLQDTNTGELFF.

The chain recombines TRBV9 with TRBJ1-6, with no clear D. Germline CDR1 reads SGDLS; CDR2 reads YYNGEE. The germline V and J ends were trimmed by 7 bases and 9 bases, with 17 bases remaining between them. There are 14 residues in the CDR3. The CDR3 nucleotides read TGTGCCAGCGGTTGGTCCACGGGGTTTTCACCCCTCCACTTT. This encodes CASGWSTGFSPLHF.

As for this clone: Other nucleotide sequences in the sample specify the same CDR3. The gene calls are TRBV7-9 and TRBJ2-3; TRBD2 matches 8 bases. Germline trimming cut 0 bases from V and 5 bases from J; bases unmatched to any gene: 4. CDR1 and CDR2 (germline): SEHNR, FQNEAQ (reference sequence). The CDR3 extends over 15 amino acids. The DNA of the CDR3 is TGTGCCAGCAGCTTAGCGTCTCTAGCGGGAGATACGCAGTATTTT. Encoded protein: CASSLASLAGDTQYF.

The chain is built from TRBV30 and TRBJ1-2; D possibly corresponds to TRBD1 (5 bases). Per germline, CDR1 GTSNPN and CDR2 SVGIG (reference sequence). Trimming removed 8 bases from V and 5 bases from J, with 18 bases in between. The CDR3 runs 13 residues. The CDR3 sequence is CARRRERGYGYTF. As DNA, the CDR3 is TGTGCCCGCCGCAGGGAAAGGGGATATGGCTACACCTTC. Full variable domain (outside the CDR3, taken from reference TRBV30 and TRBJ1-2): SQTIHQWPATLVQPVGSPLSLECTVEGTSNPNLYWYRQAAGRGLQLLFYSVGIGQISSEVPQNLSASRPQDRQFILSSKKLLLSDSGFYLCARRRERGYGYTFGSGTRLTVV.

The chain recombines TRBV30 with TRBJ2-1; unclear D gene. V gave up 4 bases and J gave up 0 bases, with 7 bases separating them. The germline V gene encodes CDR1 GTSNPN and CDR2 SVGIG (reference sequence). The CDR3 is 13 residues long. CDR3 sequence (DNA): TGTGCCTGGACTCCGAGCTCCTACAATGAGCAGTTCTTC. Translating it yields CAWTPSSYNEQFF.